The TCR beta chain described here comes from a study of blood T cell repertoires in COVID-19. The authors' processing: Amplification of reference gene primers provided the estimated nucleated cell counts. Sequenced by immunoSEQ multiplex PCR; TCRdb stores in-frame clones only, minus some. V and J calls and clone size are those listed in that table; D and trimming were worked out from the DNA. This table holds 200,000 to 250,000 clones, around 81% found once. The sequencing input was peripheral blood. This clonotype originated in a woman in her sixties or seventies with acute or convalescent COVID-19.

The CDR3: CASSSSTENYGYTF. As DNA, the CDR3 is TGTGCCAGCAGTTCATCAACAGAGAACTATGGCTACACCTTC. This sequence joins TRBV28 and TRBJ1-2; D is uncertain. Germline CDR1 and CDR2: MDHEN and SYDVKM. V was pared by 4 bases and J by 2 bases, with 11 bases between. This CDR3 region has 14 residues.